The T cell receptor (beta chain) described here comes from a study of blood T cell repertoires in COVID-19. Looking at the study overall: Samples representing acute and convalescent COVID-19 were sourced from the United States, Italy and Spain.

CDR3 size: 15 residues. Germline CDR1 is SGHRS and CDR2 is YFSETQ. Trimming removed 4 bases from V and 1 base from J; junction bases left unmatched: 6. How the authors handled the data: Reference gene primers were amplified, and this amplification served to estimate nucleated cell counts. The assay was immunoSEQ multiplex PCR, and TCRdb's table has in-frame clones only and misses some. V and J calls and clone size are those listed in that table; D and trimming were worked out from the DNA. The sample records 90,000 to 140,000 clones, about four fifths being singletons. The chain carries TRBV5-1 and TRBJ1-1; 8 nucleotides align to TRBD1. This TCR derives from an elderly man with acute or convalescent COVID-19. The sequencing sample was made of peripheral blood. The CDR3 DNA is TGCGCCAGCAGCCTTACAGGGGGATGGAACACTGAAGCTTTCTTT. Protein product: CASSLTGGWNTEAFF.